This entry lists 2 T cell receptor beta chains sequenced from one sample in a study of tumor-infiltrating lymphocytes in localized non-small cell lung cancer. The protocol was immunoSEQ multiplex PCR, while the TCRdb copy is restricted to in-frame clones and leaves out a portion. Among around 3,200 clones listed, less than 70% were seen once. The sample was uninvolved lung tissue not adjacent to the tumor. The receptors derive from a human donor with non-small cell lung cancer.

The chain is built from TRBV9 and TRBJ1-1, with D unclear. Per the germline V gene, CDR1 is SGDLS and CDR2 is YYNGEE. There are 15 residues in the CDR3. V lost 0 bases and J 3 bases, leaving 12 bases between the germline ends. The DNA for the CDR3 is TGTGCCAGCAGCGTAGGGTCTCTGGGCGACACTGAAGCTTTCTTT. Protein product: CASSVGSLGDTEAFF.

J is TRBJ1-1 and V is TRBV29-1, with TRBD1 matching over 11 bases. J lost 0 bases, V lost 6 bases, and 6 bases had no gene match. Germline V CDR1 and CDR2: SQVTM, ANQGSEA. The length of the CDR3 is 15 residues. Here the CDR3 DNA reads TGCAGCGTACCCGGACAGGGGGCGGTGAACACTGAAGCTTTCTTT. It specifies CSVPGQGAVNTEAFF.